This T cell receptor (beta chain) appears in the sequencing data of a study of blood T cells in healthy people across ages. The CDR3 consists of 16 residues. Germline assignment: CDR1 LGHNA and CDR2 YSLEER. Germline trimming cut 0 bases from V and 7 bases from J; bases unmatched to any gene: 7. This clonotype appeared a few times. The use of a sample-barcoded 5' primer and a J-beta primer mix characterized a second PCR of roughly 6 to 11 cycles. Each cDNA molecule, via a template-switch adaptor with 12 random nucleotides, was tagged. TCRdb ran MiXCR on the 5' RACE reads and lists one entry per CDR3 protein. The table records about 800,000 distinct CDR3 sequences, roughly 25% of them present only once. The data were also submitted as part of a second study, on T cells of mothers and their children. In that study: A few healthy Caucasian mothers gave samples, and so did their six children. Each mother gave over 8.5 million TCR beta CDR3 reads; each child, about 2.9 million.

This sequence joins TRBV4-3 and TRBJ2-1, with 9 bases fitting TRBD1. The origin of this receptor is a boy under 18 in good health. Sequencing was performed on blood. The CDR3 DNA sequence: TGCGCCAGCAGCCAAGACGGGACAGGGTTAGAGAATGAGCAGTTCTTC. This codes for CASSQDGTGLENEQFF.